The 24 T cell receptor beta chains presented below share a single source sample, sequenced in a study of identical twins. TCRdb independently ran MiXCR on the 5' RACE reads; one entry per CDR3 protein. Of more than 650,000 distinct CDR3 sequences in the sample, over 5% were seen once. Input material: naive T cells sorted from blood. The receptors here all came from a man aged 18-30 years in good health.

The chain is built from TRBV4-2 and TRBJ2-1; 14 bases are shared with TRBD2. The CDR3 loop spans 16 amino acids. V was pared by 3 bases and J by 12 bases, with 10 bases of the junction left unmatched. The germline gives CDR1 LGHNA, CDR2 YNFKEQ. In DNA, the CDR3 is TGTGCCAGCAGCCAGGCCGGGACTAGCGGGAGAAATTGGCAGTTCTTC. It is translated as CASSQAGTSGRNWQFF.

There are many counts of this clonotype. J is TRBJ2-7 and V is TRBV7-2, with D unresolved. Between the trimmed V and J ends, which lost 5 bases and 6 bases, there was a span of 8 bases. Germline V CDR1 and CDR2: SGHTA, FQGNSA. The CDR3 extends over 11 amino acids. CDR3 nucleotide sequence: TGTGCCAGCAGCACCCGGAGCGAGCAGTACTTC. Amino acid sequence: CASSTRSEQYF.

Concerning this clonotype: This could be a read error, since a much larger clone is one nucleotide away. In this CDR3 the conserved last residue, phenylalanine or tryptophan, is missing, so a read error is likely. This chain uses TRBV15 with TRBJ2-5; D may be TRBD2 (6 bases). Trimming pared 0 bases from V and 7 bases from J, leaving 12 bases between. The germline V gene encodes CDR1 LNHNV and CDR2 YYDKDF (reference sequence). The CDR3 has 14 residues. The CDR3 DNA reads TGTGCCACCAGCAGAGATCGGGAGAGAGGGACCCAGTACTCC. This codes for CATSRDRERGTQYS.

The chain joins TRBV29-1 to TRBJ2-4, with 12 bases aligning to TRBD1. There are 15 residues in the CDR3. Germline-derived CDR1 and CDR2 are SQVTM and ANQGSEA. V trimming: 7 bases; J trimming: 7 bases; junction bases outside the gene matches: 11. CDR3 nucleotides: TGCAGCGCCGACGAGGGGACAGGGGGCCCCAACATTCAGTACTTC. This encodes CSADEGTGGPNIQYF.

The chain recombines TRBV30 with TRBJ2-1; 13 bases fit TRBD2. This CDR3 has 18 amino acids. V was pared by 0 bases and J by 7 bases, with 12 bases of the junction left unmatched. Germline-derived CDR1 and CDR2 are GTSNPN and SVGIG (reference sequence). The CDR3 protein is CAWSVPFATSGRRNEQFF. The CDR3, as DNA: TGTGCCTGGAGTGTACCCTTCGCGACTAGCGGGAGGAGAAATGAGCAGTTCTTC.

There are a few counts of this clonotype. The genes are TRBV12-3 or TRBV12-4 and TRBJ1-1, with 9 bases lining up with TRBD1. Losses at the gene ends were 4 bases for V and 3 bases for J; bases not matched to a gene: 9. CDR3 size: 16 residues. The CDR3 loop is CASSSSQGAQDTEAFF. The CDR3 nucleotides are TGTGCCAGCAGTTCGTCACAGGGGGCGCAGGACACTGAAGCTTTCTTT.

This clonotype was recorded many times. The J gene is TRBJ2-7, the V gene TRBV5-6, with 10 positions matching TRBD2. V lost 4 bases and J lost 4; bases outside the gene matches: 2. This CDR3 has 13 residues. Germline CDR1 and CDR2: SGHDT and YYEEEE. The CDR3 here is CASSPLAGYEQYV. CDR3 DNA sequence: TGTGCCAGCAGCCCACTAGCGGGGTACGAGCAGTACGTC.

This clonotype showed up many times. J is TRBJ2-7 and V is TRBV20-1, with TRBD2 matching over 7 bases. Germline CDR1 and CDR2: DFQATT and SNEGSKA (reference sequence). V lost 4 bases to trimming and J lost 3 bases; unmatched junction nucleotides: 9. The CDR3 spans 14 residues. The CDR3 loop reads CSAIPASGLYEQYF. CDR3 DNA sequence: TGCAGTGCTATCCCCGCTAGCGGCCTCTACGAGCAGTACTTC.

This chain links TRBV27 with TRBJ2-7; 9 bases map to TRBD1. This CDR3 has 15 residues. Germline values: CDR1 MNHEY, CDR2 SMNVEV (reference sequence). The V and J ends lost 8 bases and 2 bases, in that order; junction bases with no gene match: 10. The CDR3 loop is CASVSRDRVPYEQYF. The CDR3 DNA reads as TGTGCCAGCGTTTCCCGGGACAGGGTCCCCTACGAGCAGTACTTC.

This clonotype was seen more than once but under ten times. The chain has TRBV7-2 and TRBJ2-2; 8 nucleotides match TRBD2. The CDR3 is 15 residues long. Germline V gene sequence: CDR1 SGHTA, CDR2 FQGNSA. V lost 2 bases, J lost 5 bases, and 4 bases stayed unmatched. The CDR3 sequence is CASSLSGSGTGELFF. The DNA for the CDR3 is TGTGCCAGCAGCTTAAGCGGGAGTGGTACCGGGGAGCTGTTTTTT. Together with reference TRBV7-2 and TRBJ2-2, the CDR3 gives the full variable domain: GAGVSQSPSNKVTEKGKDVELRCDPISGHTALYWYRQSLGQGLEFLIYFQGNSAPDKSGLPSDRFSAERTGGSVSTLTIQRTQQEDSAVYLCASSLSGSGTGELFFGEGSRLTVL.

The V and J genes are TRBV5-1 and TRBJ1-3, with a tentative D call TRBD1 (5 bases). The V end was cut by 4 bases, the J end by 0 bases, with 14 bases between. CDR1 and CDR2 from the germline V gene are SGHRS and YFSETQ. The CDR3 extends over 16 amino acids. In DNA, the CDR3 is TGCGCCAGCAGCGCGACAGCAACGAGCTCTGGAAACACCATATATTTT. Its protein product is CASSATATSSGNTIYF.

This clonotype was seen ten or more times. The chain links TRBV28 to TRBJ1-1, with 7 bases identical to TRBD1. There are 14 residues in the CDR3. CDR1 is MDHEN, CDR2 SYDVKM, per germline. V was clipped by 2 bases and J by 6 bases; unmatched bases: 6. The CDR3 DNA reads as TGTGCCAGCAGTTTAGAAGGGGGCATGGCTGAAGCTTTCTTT. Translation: CASSLEGGMAEAFF.

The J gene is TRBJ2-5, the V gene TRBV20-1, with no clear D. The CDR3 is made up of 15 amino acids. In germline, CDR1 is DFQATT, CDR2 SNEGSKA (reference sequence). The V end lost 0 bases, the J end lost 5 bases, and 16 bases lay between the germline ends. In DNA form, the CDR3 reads TGCAGTGCTAGAGACTCTAGTTCCATAGAGGAGACCCAGTACTTC. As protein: CSARDSSSIEETQYF.

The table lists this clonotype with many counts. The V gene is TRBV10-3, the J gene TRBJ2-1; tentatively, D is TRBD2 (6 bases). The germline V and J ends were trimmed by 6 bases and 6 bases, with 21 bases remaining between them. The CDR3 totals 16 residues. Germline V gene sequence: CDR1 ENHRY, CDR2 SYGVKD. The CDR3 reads CAIRSNTGTRINEQFF. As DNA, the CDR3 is TGTGCCATCAGATCGAACACCGGGACTCGGATCAATGAGCAGTTCTTC.

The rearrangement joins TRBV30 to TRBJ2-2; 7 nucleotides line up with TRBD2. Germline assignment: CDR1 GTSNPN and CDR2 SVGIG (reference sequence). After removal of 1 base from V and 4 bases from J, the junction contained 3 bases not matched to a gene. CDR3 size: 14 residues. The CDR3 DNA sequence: TGTGCCTGGAGTGGGCTAGCGGTCACCGGGGAGCTGTTTTTT. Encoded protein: CAWSGLAVTGELFF.

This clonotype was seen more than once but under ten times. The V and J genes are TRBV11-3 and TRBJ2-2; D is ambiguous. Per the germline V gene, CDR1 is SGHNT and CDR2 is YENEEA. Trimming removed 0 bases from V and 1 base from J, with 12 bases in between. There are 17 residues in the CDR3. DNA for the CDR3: TGTGCCAGCAGCTTAGATCTGACCGAAAAGAACACCGGGGAGCTGTTTTTT. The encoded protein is CASSLDLTEKNTGELFF.

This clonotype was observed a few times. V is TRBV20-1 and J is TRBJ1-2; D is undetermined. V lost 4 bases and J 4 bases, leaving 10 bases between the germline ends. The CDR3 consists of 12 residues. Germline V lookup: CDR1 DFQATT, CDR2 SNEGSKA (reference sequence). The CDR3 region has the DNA TGCAGTGCTACGGGAGCGGCCTATGGCTACACCTTC. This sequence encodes CSATGAAYGYTF.

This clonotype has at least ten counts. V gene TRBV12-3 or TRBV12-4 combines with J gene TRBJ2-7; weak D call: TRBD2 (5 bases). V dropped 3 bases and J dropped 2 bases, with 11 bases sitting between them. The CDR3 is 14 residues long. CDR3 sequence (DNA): TGTGCCAGCAGTTTCGGGGATTCCACCTACGAGCAGTACTTC. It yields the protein CASSFGDSTYEQYF.

The CDR3 region is CATSGQDFTDTQYF. The CDR3 coding sequence is TGTGCCACCAGTGGGCAGGATTTCACAGATACGCAGTATTTT. The gene calls are TRBV24-1 and TRBJ2-3; D gene ambiguous. CDR3 length: 14 residues. Trimming cost V 5 bases and J 2 bases, with 10 bases left between them. Germline assignment: CDR1 KGHDR and CDR2 SFDVKD.

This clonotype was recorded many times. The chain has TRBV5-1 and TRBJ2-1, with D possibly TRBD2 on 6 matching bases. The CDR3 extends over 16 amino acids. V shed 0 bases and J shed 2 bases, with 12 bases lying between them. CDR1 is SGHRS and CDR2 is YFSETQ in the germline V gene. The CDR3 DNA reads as TGCGCCAGCAGCTTGGAAGGACTACTTACCTACAATGAGCAGTTCTTC. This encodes CASSLEGLLTYNEQFF.

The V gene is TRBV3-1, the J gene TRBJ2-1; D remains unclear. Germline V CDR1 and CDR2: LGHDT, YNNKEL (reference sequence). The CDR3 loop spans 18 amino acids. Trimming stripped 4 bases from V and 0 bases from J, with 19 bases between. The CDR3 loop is CASSPQLTTGSSYNEQFF. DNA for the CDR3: TGTGCCAGCAGCCCTCAATTGACCACGGGTAGCTCCTACAATGAGCAGTTCTTC.

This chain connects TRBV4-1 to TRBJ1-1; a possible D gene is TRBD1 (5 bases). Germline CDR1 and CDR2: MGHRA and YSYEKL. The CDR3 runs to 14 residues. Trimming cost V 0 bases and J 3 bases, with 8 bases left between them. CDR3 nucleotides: TGCGCCAGCAGCCAAGAATCGGGGGACACTGAAGCTTTCTTT. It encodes CASSQESGDTEAFF.

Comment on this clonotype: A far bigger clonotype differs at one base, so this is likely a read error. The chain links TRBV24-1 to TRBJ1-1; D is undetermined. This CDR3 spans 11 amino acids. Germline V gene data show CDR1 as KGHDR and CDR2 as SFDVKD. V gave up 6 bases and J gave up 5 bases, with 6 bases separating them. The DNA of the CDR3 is TGTGCCACCAGTCGGGGAACTGAAGCTTTCTTT. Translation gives CATSRGTEAFF.

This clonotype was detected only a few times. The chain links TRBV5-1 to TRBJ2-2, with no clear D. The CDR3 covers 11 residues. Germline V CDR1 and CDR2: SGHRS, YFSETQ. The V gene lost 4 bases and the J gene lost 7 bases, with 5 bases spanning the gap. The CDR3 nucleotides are TGCGCCAGCAGCCCCAACGGGGAGCTGTTTTTT. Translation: CASSPNGELFF.